This T cell receptor (beta chain) was sequenced in a study of CD8+ T cells in alopecia areata. Study details: Tofacitinib dosing lasted 6 to 18 months, which was then followed by 6 months off drug.

V shed 3 bases and J shed 5 bases, with 5 bases lying between them. This CDR3 comprises 11 residues. CDR1 SGHTA and CDR2 FQGNSA come from the germline V gene. Peripheral blood, together with lesional scalp punch biopsies, was collected from alopecia areata patients. Notes on the study in general: Elevated clonality characterized lesional scalp relative to normal scalp, particularly in alopecia totalis/universalis. Scalp samples also yield sequences of resident alphabeta T cells from normal skin.

With respect to this clone: Its specificity is unknown.

Extracted from the samples, RNA was reverse transcribed into cDNA to serve as the sequencing template. Data came from immunoSEQ multiplex PCR; TCRdb stores just in-frame clones and leaves some out. The sample yields approximately 54,000 clones, about 96% seen once. This chain uses TRBV7-2 with TRBJ2-7; D not resolved. This specimen consisted of CD8+ T cells sorted from blood, obtained at week 0. This TCR was sampled from a human donor with alopecia areata. The CDR3 nucleotides read TGTGCCAGCAGCTTTCTCCACGAGCAGTACTTC. Protein sequence: CASSFLHEQYF.